These T cell receptor beta chains were read from a single sample in a study of beta chain features in type 1 diabetes. Profiled with immunoSEQ multiplex PCR; TCRdb holds only in-frame clones, not every one. The sample consists of approximately 170,000 clones, 6% to 9% of them appearing once. Sequencing was carried out using central memory CD4+ T cells from blood. These receptor sequences come from a man aged 18 to 35 with type 1 diabetes. Each CDR3 is given without its conserved first and last residue. The D gene is left open where the match is weak. Clone size is stated in some rows and not others, as once, few, many or a class when expanded.

d_gene,v_gene,j_gene,abundance,CDR3aa
TRBD1,TRBV7-2,TRBJ1-4,few,ASKVGTANEKLF
TRBD2,TRBV5-4,TRBJ2-3,few,ASSMQTSGGTDTQY
TRBD2,TRBV7-2,TRBJ2-3,few,ASSLVVRSGGS
TRBD1,TRBV5-4,TRBJ2-7,NA,ASHPGTGQGVYEQY
NA,TRBV7-9,TRBJ1-2,NA,ASREPMDWRFYGYT
TRBD2,TRBV11-2,TRBJ2-7,few,ASSHVIPRGDSYEQY
NA,TRBV5-4,TRBJ2-3,NA,ASSSRQGTDTQY
TRBD1,TRBV15,TRBJ2-2,few,ATGGTGYTGELF
TRBD1,TRBV30,TRBJ1-5,few,AWRQGADNNQPQH
NA,TRBV28,TRBJ2-4,NA,ASSFEGTKNIQY
TRBD1,TRBV27,TRBJ2-1,few,ASRDRYNEQF
TRBD1,TRBV19,TRBJ2-3,many,ASSIQGADTQY
TRBD2,TRBV25-1,TRBJ2-5,few,ASAATSGGAVETQY
NA,TRBV2,TRBJ1-4,few,ASSPDRPKLF